This TCR beta chain was identified during a study of OX40 agonist ivuxolimab in advanced cancers. About the research overall: The dose-escalation cohort was around 83% male, with a mean age of 60 years, ranging about 23 to 90. Study observations and caveats: What antigens the expanded peripheral T cells recognized was never established. Normalized T-cell clonal expansion was also low in a subset of nonresponders.

Germline values: CDR1 MNHEY, CDR2 SVGAGI. The CDR3 runs to 14 residues. Clones were sequenced by immunoSEQ multiplex PCR, and TCRdb holds only the in-frame ones, with some missing. In the table there are 55,000 to 85,000 clones, 80% of which are singletons. A history of autoimmune disease or systemic immunosuppression excluded patients. Remarks on this clone: Its antigen is as yet unknown.

The TCR sequence derives from an adult with an advanced solid tumor such as melanoma, head and neck, liver or kidney cancer. Here the sequenced sample was CD4+ or CD8+ T cells sorted from blood, taken in a trial of the OX40 agonist ivuxolimab. This chain uses TRBV6-5 with TRBJ2-5; 7 bases agree with TRBD1. TRBJ2-7 matches the DNA end more closely, so the J call is doubtful. This CDR3 is CASRQTGSSYEQYF. CDR3 DNA sequence: TGTGCCAGCAGACAGACAGGGAGCTCCTACGAGCAGTACTTC.